This T cell receptor beta chain was identified during a study of CD8+CD57+ T cells in acquired aplastic anemia. Trimming removed 5 bases at V and 0 bases at J, with 12 bases between. In germline, CDR1 is SGHVS, CDR2 FQNEAQ. The CDR3 loop spans 15 amino acids. A word on this clonotype: The antigen is undetermined.

In patients chosen for sequencing, flow cytometry had shown CD8+CD57+ cell expansion. The diagnosis in all patients was severe acquired aplastic anemia. Patients had received no therapy at the time of blood sampling. Study-level points and caveats: A set of roughly 27 CD8+ CDR3 sequences was shared between patients and controls, and these sequences appeared highly expressed in patients.

For CDR3 and TCR beta VDJ profiling, genomic DNA was the template used. In TCRdb, the reads were re-called with MiXCR into one record per CDR3 protein. Among roughly 250,000 distinct CDR3 sequences listed, 82% were seen once. J is TRBJ2-3 and V is TRBV7-8, with D maybe TRBD1 (6 bases). The sequencing input was sorted CD4+, CD8+, or CD8+CD57+ T cells (not recorded which) from PBMCs. The source is a human donor with aplastic anemia. The CDR3 DNA follows: TGTGCCAGCAGCGCAGCCGGACAGAGCACAGATACGCAGTATTTT. This sequence encodes CASSAAGQSTDTQYF.